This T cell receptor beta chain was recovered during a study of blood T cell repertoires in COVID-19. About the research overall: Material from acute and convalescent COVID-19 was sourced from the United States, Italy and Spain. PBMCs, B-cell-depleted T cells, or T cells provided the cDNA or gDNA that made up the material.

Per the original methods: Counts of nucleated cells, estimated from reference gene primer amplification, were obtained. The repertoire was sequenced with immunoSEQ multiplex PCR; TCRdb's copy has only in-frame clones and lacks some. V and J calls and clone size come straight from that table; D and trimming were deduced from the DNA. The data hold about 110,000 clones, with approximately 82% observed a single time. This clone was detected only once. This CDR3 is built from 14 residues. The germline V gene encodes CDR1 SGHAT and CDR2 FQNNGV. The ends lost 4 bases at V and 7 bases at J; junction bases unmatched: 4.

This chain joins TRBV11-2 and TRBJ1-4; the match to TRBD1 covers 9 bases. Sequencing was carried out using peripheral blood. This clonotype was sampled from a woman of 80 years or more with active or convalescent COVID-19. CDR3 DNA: TGTGCCAGCAGCTCACAGGGGGCGGGTGAAAAACTGTTTTTT. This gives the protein CASSSQGAGEKLFF.